This T cell receptor (beta chain) was captured by sequencing in a study of CD8 T cells in Susac syndrome. In germline, CDR1 is LNHDA, CDR2 SQIVND (reference sequence). The CDR3 loop spans 17 amino acids. Trimming took 5 bases from V and 4 from J; bases not matched to a gene: 14. From blood CD8+ and CD4+ T cells, TCR beta sequences were generated. The controls were healthy donors who were matched for age and sex. This clonotype was counted a single time. No antigen is known for it. With random hexamers, reverse transcription was performed on about 0.5 to 1 ug of RNA. TCRdb itself ran the immunoSEQ multiplex PCR reads through MiXCR, one entry per CDR3 protein. This table has approximately 120,000 distinct CDR3 sequences, about nine tenths appearing once. General study findings and limits: It was acknowledged in the study that its TCR sequencing and HLA analysis involved a relatively small number of individuals.

Sequenced input: CD4+ T cells from PBMCs. The TCR originated in a human donor in good health. V usage is TRBV19 and J usage is TRBJ2-3; 8 nucleotides match TRBD1. The chain's CDR3 is CASSRVLRAGGADTQYF. DNA of the CDR3: TGTGCCAGTAGTCGGGTCCTCAGGGCAGGGGGCGCAGATACGCAGTATTTT.